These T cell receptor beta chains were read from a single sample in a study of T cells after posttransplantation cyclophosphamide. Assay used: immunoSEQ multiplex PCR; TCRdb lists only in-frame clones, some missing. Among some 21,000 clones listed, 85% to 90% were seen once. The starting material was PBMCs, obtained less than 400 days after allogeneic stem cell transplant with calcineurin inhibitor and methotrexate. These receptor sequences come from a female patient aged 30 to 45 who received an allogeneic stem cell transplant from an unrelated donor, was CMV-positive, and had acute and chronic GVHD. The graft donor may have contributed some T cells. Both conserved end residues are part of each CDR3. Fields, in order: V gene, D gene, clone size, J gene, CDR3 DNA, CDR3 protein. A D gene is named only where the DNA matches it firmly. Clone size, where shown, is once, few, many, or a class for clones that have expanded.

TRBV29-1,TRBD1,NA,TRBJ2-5,TGCAGCGTTGAAGGGCTCCGGGTCGGCAGGGGGCTACAAGAGACCCAGTACTTC,CSVEGLRVGRGLQETQYF
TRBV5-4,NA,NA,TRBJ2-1,TGTGCCAGCAGCTTACAGCGGAGACACAATGAGCAGTTCTTC,CASSLQRRHNEQFF
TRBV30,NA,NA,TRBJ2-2,TGTGCCTGGAGTGTATCCTACCCCCCGAACACCGGGGAGCTGTTTTTT,CAWSVSYPPNTGELFF
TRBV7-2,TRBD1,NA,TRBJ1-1,TGTGCCAGCAGCTTGGGACAGATCACTGAAGCTTTCTTT,CASSLGQITEAFF
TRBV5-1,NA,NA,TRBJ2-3,TGCGCCAGCAGACGCGTAGGGGCGGTTAGCACAGATACGCAGTATTTT,CASRRVGAVSTDTQYF
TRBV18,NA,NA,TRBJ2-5,TGTGCCAGCTCACCAGTACCAGGGCAAGAGACCCAGTACTTC,CASSPVPGQETQYF
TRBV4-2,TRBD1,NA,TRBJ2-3,TGTGCCAGCAGCCGGGGAGACAGGGGAGGCACAGATACGCAGTATTTT,CASSRGDRGGTDTQYF
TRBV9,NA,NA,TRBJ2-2,TGTGCCAGCAGCGTAGCCAATAGCGCTAACACCGGGGAGCTGTTTTTT,CASSVANSANTGELFF
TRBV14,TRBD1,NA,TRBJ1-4,TGTGCCAGCAGCCCCAACACAGGGGCAGGTGAAAAACTGTTTTTT,CASSPNTGAGEKLFF
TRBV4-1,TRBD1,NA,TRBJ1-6,TGCGCCAGCAGCGATTGGACAGGGGCAAGAAATTCACCCCTCCACTTT,CASSDWTGARNSPLHF
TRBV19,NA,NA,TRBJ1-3,TGTGCCAGTAGTATCGCGGGGATTGGAACCGGAAACACCATATATTTT,CASSIAGIGTGNTIYF
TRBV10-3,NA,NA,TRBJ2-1,TGTGCCATTTCCCTCTATTACAATGAGCAGTTCTTC,CAISLYYNEQFF
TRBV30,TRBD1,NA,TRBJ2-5,TGTGCCTGGAGTGTAGCAGGGGGCCAAGAGACCCAGTACTTC,CAWSVAGGQETQYF
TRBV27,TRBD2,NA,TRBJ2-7,TGTGCCAGCAGTTTATACACGGGGGGGAGCTACGAGCAGTACTTC,CASSLYTGGSYEQYF
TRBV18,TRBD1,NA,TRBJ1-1,TGTGCCAGCTCACTTGGCCCTCAAAGGGGGCATGGAACTGAAGCTTTCTTT,CASSLGPQRGHGTEAFF
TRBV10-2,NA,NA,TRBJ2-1,TGCGCCAGCAACCCCCCAGCGAACTCCTACAATGAGCAGTTCTTC,CASNPPANSYNEQFF
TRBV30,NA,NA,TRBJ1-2,TGTGCCGTACAGGGTACTAACTATGGCTACACCTTC,CAVQGTNYGYTF
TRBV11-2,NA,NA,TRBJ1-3,TGTGCCAGCAGCACAGGGCCCGGTCGAGGAAACACCATATATTTT,CASSTGPGRGNTIYF
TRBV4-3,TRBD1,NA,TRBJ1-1,TGCGCCAGCAGCCAAGTCCCAGGGGGGCCTGAAGCTTTCTTT,CASSQVPGGPEAFF
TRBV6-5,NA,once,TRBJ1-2,TGTGCCAGCAGTATTGACAGAAACTATGGCTACACCTTC,CASSIDRNYGYTF
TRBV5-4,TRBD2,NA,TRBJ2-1,TGTGCCAGCAGCTTGGTGGCTAGCGGGAACCTCTACAATGAGCAGTTCTTC,CASSLVASGNLYNEQFF
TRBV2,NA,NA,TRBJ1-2,TGTGCCAGCAGTGAAGCGGGGGGGCGCGGGTATGGCTACACCTTC,CASSEAGGRGYGYTF
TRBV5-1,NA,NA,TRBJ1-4,TGCGCCAGCAGCTTGGGACAGAATAATGAAAAACTGTTTTTT,CASSLGQNNEKLFF
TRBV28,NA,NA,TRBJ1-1,TGTGCCAGCAGTCCCCGACAGACGCTTGGGGCTTTCTTT,CASSPRQTLGAFF
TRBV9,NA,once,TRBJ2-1,TGTGCCAGCAGCGTAGTGGGCAGCGGGTTTGATGAGCAGTTCTTC,CASSVVGSGFDEQFF
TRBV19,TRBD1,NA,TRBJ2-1,TGTGCCAGTAGTGTCCCCGGGACAGGAACTTTCAATGAGCAGTTCTTC,CASSVPGTGTFNEQFF
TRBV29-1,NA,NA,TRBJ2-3,TGCAGCGTTGATCTAGCTACCAAAGATACGCAGTATTTT,CSVDLATKDTQYF
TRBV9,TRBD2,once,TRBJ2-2,TGTGCCAGCAGCGTCGCGAGTCGGGAGGCGAACACCGGGGAGCTGTTTTTT,CASSVASREANTGELFF
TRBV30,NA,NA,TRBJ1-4,TGTGCCTGGGAGGGGGGGCGCGATGAAAAACTGTTTTTT,CAWEGGRDEKLFF
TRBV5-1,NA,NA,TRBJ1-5,TGCGCCAGCAGCTTGGAAGCTAGCAATCAGCCCCAGCATTTT,CASSLEASNQPQHF
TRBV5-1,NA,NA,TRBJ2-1,TGCGCCAGCAGCTTCCTAGCGAACAGCAATGAGCAGTTCTTC,CASSFLANSNEQFF
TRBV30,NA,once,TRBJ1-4,TGTGCCTGGAGTGTACAGGCTGTTGAAAAACTGTTTTTT,CAWSVQAVEKLFF
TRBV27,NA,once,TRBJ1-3,TGTGCCAGCAGAAAGACGGGGGGAAACACCATATATTTT,CASRKTGGNTIYF
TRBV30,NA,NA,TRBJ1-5,TGTGCCTGGAGTATCGGTACGGGGGGTTTAGGTCCCCAGCATTTT,CAWSIGTGGLGPQHF
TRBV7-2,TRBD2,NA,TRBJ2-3,TGTGCCAGCAGCATGGACCTAGCGGGAGGTTCGGATACGCAGTATTTT,CASSMDLAGGSDTQYF
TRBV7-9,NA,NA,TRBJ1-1,TGTGCCAGCAGCTTGGACTACACTGAAGCTTTCTTT,CASSLDYTEAFF
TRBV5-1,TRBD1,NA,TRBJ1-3,TGCGCCAGCAGCTGGACAGGGAGCTCTGGAAACACCATATATTTT,CASSWTGSSGNTIYF
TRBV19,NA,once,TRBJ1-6,TGTGCCAGTAGTCTCGCGAGTTCACCCCTCCACTTT,CASSLASSPLHF
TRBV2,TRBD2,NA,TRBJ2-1,TGTGCCAGCACGGTGACTAGCGGGAGCTCTGAGCAGTTCTTC,CASTVTSGSSEQFF
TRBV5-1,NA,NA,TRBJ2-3,TGCGCCAGCAGCGTGGCTTTAAGCAGCACAGATACGCAGTATTTT,CASSVALSSTDTQYF
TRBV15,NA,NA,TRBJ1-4,TGTGCCACCAGCAATCTACAGGGATGGGGCCTAAGCCCTGATGAAAAACTGTTTTTT,CATSNLQGWGLSPDEKLFF
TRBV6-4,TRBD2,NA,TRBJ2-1,TGTGCCAGCAGTGACTCGGCGGGAGACCGGAGGGTGAATGAGCAGTTCTTC,CASSDSAGDRRVNEQFF
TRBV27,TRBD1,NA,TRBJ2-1,TGTGCCAGCAGCCAGGACAGGGAGCAGTTCTTC,CASSQDREQFF
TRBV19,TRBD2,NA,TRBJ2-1,TGTGCCACCAAGGACAGGGGTTTAGCGGGAGGGCCCTACAATGAGCAGTTCTTC,CATKDRGLAGGPYNEQFF
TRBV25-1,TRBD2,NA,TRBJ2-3,TGTGCCAGCAGTGGACTAGCGGGGAGCACAGATACGCAGTATTTT,CASSGLAGSTDTQYF
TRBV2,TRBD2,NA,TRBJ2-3,TGTGCCAAAGCTAGCGGGACTGGCACAGATACGCAGTATTTT,CAKASGTGTDTQYF
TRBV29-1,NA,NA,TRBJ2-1,TGCAGCGTTGAAGATTCTAGTATCTACAATGAGCAGTTCTTC,CSVEDSSIYNEQFF
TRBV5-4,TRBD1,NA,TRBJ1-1,TGTGCCAGCAGCTACGGACAGGGGGCTTACGCTGAAGCTTTCTTT,CASSYGQGAYAEAFF
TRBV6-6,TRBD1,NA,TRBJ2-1,TGTGCCAGTAGGGACAGCGCATACAATGAGCAGTTCTTC,CASRDSAYNEQFF
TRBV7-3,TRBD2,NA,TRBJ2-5,TGTGCCAGCAGCCCCCATCCGGCGGGAGGGGCGGAGACCCAGTACTTC,CASSPHPAGGAETQYF
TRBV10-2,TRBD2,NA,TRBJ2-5,TGCGCCAGCAGTGAGAGTGGACTAGCGGGGTTCCAAGAGACCCAGTACTTC,CASSESGLAGFQETQYF
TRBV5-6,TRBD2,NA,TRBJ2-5,TGTGCCAGCAGCTTGGGCCAGCGGGAGGTGGAGACCCAGTACTTC,CASSLGQREVETQYF
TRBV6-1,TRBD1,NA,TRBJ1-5,TGTGCCAGCAGTGGACAGGGGGGGAGCAATCAGCCCCAGCATTTT,CASSGQGGSNQPQHF
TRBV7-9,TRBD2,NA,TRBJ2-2,TGTGCCAGCAGCTTACGGGAGGGCCAAACCGGGGAGCTGTTTTTT,CASSLREGQTGELFF
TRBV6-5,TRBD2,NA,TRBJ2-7,TGTGCCAGCAGAAAGACTAGCGGGAGTTACGAGCAGTACTTC,CASRKTSGSYEQYF
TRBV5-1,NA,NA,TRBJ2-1,TGCGCCAGCAGCTCTAGCGAGCTCAGCTCCTACAATGAGCAGTTCTTC,CASSSSELSSYNEQFF
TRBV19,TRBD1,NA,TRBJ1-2,TGTGCCAGTAGTGATGGACAGGTTATCGGCTACACCTTC,CASSDGQVIGYTF
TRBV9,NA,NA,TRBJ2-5,TGTGCCAGCAGCGTCGACAGTTTCCTCGGCGAGACCCAGTACTTC,CASSVDSFLGETQYF
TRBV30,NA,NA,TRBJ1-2,TGTGCCTGGAGTGGGGCAGGGTCGTATGACAACTATGGCTACACCTTC,CAWSGAGSYDNYGYTF
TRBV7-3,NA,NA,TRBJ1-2,TGTGCCAGCAGCCCTAATCGGTGGTCGCGTTTTGGCTACACCTTC,CASSPNRWSRFGYTF